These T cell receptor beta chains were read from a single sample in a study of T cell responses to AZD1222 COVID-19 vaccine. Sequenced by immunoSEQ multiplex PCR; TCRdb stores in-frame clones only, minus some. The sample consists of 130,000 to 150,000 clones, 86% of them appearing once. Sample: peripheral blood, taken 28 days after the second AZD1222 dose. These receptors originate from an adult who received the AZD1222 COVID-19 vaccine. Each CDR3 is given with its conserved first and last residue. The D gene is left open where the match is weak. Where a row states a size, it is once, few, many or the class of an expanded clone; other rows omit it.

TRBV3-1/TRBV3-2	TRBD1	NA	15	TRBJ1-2	TGTGCCAGCAGCCAAGGCAGGGCCAGGGGGGATGGCTACACCTTC	CASSQGRARGDGYTF
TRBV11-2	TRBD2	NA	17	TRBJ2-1	TGTGCCAGCAGCCTCACGTGGGGCGGGGGGACGCAGAATGAGCAGTTCTTC	CASSLTWGGGTQNEQFF
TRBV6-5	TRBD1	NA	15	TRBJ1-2	TGTGCCAGCAGGCCAAGCTTGACAGGGGACTATGGCTACACCTTC	CASRPSLTGDYGYTF
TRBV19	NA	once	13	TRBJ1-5	TGTGCCAGTAGGGGTGGGTCTCATCAGCCCCAGCATTTT	CASRGGSHQPQHF
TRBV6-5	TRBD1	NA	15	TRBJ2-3	TGTGCCAGCAGTTGGGACAGGACATCCACAGATACGCAGTATTTT	CASSWDRTSTDTQYF
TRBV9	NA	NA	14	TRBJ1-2	TGTGCCAGCAGCGTTGAAGTCGGTAACTATGGCTACACCTTC	CASSVEVGNYGYTF
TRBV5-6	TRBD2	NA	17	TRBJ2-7	TGTGCCAGCAGCTTGCCCCGCGGACTAGCGGGGTCCTACGAGCAGTACTTC	CASSLPRGLAGSYEQYF
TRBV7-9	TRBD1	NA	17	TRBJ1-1	TGTGCCAGCAGCTTAGCCGCAGGGGGCGACCCTAACACTGAAGCTTTCTTT	CASSLAAGGDPNTEAFF
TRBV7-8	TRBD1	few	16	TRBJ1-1	TGTGCCAGCAGCTTAGCGCCGGGACAGGGTAACACTGAAGCTTTCTTT	CASSLAPGQGNTEAFF
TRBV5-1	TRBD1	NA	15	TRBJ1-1	TGCGCCAGCAGCTCGGGGACAGGGGGCAGAACTGAAGCTTTCTTT	CASSSGTGGRTEAFF
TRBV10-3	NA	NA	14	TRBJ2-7	TGTGCCGGAGGCTCGATGGGGTCGGGAAACGAGCAGTACTTC	CAGGSMGSGNEQYF
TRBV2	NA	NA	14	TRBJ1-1	TGTGCCAGCAGTGAAGGCAGGGGTGGAGTAGAAGCTTTCTTT	CASSEGRGGVEAFF
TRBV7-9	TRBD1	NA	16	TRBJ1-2	TGTGCCAGCAGCGACCTGGGACAGGGGGCGACCTATGGCTACACCTTC	CASSDLGQGATYGYTF
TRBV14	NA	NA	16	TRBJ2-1	TGTGCCAGCAGCCAAGTTCCGGGGACCTCCTACAATGAGCAGTTCTTC	CASSQVPGTSYNEQFF
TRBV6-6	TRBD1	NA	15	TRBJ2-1	TGTGCCAGCAGGGGTACAGGGGAGATCTACAATGAGCAGTTCTTC	CASRGTGEIYNEQFF
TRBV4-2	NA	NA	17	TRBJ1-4	TGTGCCAGCAGCCAAGATGGGGTGTCGGGGAGTGGTGAAAAACTGTTTTTT	CASSQDGVSGSGEKLFF
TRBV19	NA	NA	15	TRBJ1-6	TGTGCCAGTAGTATAGACGGGCAGCAAGATTCACCCCTCCACTTT	CASSIDGQQDSPLHF
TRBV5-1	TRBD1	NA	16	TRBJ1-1	TGCGCCAGCAGCTTGGAACGGGACAGAAGAGGTACTGAAGCTTTCTTT	CASSLERDRRGTEAFF
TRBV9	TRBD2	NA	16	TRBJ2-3	TGTGCCAGCAGCGTAGATCCGCGGGGGGGCTCAGATACGCAGTATTTT	CASSVDPRGGSDTQYF
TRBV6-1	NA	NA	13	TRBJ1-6	TGTGCCAGCAGTGAAGTGGCAGGATCACCCCTCCACTTT	CASSEVAGSPLHF
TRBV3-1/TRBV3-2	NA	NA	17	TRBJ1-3	TGTGCCAGCAGCCAAGGCTCTAGGGGTGGAGTGTGGAACACCATATATTTT	CASSQGSRGGVWNTIYF
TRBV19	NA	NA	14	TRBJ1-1	TGTGCCAGTAGTAGGGTAGGCATGAACACTGAAGCTTTCTTT	CASSRVGMNTEAFF
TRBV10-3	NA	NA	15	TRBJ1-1	TGTGCCATCAGACTGACAGGTTCCATGAACACTGAAGCTTTCTTT	CAIRLTGSMNTEAFF
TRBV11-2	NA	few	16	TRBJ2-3	TGTGCCAGCAGCTTAGATGGCCGGATCCTGACAGATACGCAGTATTTT	CASSLDGRILTDTQYF
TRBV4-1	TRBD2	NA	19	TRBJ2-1	TGCGCCAGCAGCACGGGACTAGCGGGGTTCCGAACCTCCTACAATGAGCAGTTCTTC	CASSTGLAGFRTSYNEQFF
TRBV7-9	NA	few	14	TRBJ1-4	TGTGCCAGCACCTTCAATACAGGGAATGAAAAACTGTTTTTT	CASTFNTGNEKLFF
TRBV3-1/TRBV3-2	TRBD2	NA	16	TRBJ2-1	TGTGCCAGCAGCCAAGCGGCGGGAGGAATCTACAATGAGCAGTTCTTC	CASSQAAGGIYNEQFF
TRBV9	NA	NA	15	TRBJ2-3	TGTGCCAGCAGCGTAGGCGGGACGGATGGAGATACGCAGTATTTT	CASSVGGTDGDTQYF
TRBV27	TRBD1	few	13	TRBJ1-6	TGTGCCAGCCAAGACAGGGGGTATTCACCCCTCCACTTT	CASQDRGYSPLHF
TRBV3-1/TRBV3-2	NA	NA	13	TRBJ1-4	TGTGCCAGCAGCTCGGGGTCTAGAGAAAAACTGTTTTTT	CASSSGSREKLFF
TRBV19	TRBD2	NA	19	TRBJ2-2	TGTGCCAGTAGAGCAGGCGGGACTAGCGGGGGCCAGAACACCGGGGAGCTGTTTTTT	CASRAGGTSGGQNTGELFF
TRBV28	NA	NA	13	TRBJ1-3	TGTGCCAGCAGTTTATGGCTTGGAAACACCATATATTTT	CASSLWLGNTIYF
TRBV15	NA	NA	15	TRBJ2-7	TGTGCCACCAGCAGAGACAGGGGGGGGTCCTACGAGCAGTACTTC	CATSRDRGGSYEQYF
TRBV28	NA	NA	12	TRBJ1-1	TGTGCCAGCAGTTTGTCGAACACTGAAGCTTTCTTT	CASSLSNTEAFF
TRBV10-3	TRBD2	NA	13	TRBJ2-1	TGTGCCATCAGTGAGTCTAGCGGGGAGGAGCAGTTCTTC	CAISESSGEEQFF
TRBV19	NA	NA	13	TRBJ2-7	TGTGCCAGTCGTACCGGGGAAGGCAGAGAGCAGTACTTC	CASRTGEGREQYF
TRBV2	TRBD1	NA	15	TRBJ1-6	TGTGCCAGCAGTGCCCCGGGACAGTTAAATTCACCCCTCCACTTT	CASSAPGQLNSPLHF
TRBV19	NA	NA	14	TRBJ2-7	TGTGCCAGTAGTATAGACGGCAGGTACTACGAGCAGTACTTC	CASSIDGRYYEQYF
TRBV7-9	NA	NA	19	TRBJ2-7	TGTGCCAGCAGCTTAGATTACCGGGAGGCGGAGGACAGGGACCACGAGCAGTACTTC	CASSLDYREAEDRDHEQYF
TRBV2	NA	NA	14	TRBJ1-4	TGTGCCAGCAGCGTACAGGGCTTCCAGGAAAAACTGTTTTTT	CASSVQGFQEKLFF
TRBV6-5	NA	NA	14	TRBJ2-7	TGTGCCAGCAGTTACTCGGCAGTGTCCTACGAGCAGTACTTC	CASSYSAVSYEQYF
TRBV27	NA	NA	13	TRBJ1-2	TGTGCCAGCAGTTTCGCGGGGGTGGGAGGCTACACCTTC	CASSFAGVGGYTF
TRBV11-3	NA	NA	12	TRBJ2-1	TGTGCCAGCAGCTTAGTGGCGAATGAGCAGTTCTTC	CASSLVANEQFF